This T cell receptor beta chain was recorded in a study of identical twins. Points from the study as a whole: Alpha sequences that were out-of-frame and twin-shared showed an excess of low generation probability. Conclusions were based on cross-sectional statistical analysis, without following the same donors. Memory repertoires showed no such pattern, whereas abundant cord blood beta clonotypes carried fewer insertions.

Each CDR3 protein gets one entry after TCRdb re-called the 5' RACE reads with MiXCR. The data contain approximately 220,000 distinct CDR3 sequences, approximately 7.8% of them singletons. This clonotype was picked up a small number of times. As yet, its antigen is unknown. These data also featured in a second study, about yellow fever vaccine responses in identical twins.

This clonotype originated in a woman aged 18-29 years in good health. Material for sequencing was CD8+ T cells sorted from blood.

The CDR3 loop is CASSEYATEYTDTQYF. The CDR3 DNA reads as TGCGCCAGCAGTGAATATGCGACGGAATACACAGATACGCAGTATTTT. V usage is TRBV10-2 and J usage is TRBJ2-3, with D uncertain. Trimming removed 3 bases from V and 2 bases from J, with 15 bases in between. In germline, CDR1 is WSHSY, CDR2 SAAADI. CDR3 length: 16 residues.